This entry concerns a single T cell receptor (beta chain). As yet, its antigen is unknown. The CDR3 has 15 amino acids. Germline V gene lookup returns CDR1 MNHEY and CDR2 SVGEGT. The authors made the TRB cDNA libraries by 5' RACE using UMI labels. TCRdb re-called the 5' RACE reads and gives one entry per CDR3 protein, without DNA. Listed are some 120,000 distinct CDR3 sequences; 0.59% falls within the top ten. CD45RO-CCR7+CD27+CD95- defined naive CD8+ T cells. The sample comes from a study of CXCR3-negative and CXCR3-positive naive CD8 T cells. Study results and limitations: Hydrophobicity of TRB CDR3s was greater in CXCR3-positive naive cells than in CXCR3-negative naive cells.

The specimen was naive CXCR3+ CD8+ T cells from blood. Subset of the sample: CD45RO-CCR7+CD27+CD95- naive CD8+ T cells expressing CXCR3 (TNR3+). This rearrangement joins TRBV6-2 or TRBV6-3 to TRBJ1-5; as DNA is missing, the TRBD1 call by TCRdb cannot be tested. The receptor was derived from a human donor in good health. Some clones in this sample may be carry-over from other donors' samples. CDR3 in amino acids: CASSSDRIGWQPQHF.